The T cell receptor beta chain under discussion was sequenced for a study of CD8 T cells in Susac syndrome. Negative isolation yielded CD4+ and CD8+ T cells, and FACS enriched TEMRA cells. The CDR3 runs 16 residues. Germline values: CDR1 DFQATT, CDR2 SNEGSKA (reference sequence). Trimming took 0 bases from V and 0 from J; bases not matched to a gene: 7. cDNA came from around 0.5 to 1 ug RNA primed by random hexamers. It was immunoSEQ multiplex PCR that amplified TCR beta CDR3 across 54 Vbeta and 13 Jbeta. TCRdb redid the calling of the immunoSEQ multiplex PCR reads with MiXCR, one entry per CDR3 protein. The table includes around 200,000 distinct CDR3 sequences, nearly 97% detected once.

This receptor was identified in a human donor with multiple sclerosis. V is TRBV20-1 and J is TRBJ1-2; the match to TRBD1 covers 7 bases. Material: CD4+ T cells from PBMCs. This chain's CDR3 is CSARDFTGQTNYGYTF. CDR3 DNA: TGCAGTGCTAGAGATTTCACGGGACAGACTAACTATGGCTACACCTTC.